This T cell receptor (beta chain) was recovered during a study of patients and donors after allogeneic stem cell transplantation. TCRdb independently ran MiXCR on the RT-PCR reads; one entry per CDR3 protein. The data contain 190,000 or so distinct CDR3 sequences, 35% to 45% of them singletons. Per the germline V gene, CDR1 is SNHLY and CDR2 is FYNNEI. V was pared by 5 bases and J by 1 base, with 12 bases between. The CDR3 totals 15 residues. This clonotype has a handful of counts. Sequencing input: blood, either unsorted or a sorted T cell fraction (not recorded which). The chain recombines TRBV2 with TRBJ1-3; a possible D gene is TRBD1 (6 bases). This TCR was sampled from a human donor who was either an allogeneic HSCT recipient or a stem cell or donor lymphocyte infusion donor (not recorded which). It is not recorded whose cells these are; they may come from a transplant donor. The CDR3 spells CASSSGTNSGNTIYF. The CDR3 DNA reads TGTGCCAGCAGTTCCGGGACAAATTCTGGAAACACCATATATTTT.